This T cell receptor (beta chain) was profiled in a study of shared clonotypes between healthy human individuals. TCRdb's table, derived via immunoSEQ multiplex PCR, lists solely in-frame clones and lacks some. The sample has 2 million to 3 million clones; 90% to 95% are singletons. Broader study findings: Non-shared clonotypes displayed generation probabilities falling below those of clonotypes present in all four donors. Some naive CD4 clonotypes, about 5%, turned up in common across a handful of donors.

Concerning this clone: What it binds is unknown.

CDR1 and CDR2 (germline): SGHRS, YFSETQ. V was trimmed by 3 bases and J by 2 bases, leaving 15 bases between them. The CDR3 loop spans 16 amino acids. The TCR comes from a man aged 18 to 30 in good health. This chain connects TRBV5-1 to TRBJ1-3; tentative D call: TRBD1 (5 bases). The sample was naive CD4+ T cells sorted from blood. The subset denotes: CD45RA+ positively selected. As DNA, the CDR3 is TGCGCCAGCAGCTCCACTGGGGGGAGTGCTGGAAACACCATATATTTT. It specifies CASSSTGGSAGNTIYF.